This entry features one T cell receptor beta chain sequence. It lacks a known antigen. At one end, the junction sequence differs from germline, possibly due to a read error. Spanning cysteine to phenylalanine, the CDR3 consists of 15 amino acids. The kept DNA is CDR3 alone, 45 bases in frame from the first base. The germline V gene provides CDR1 KGHSH and CDR2 LQKENI. Whole blood was collected in K2EDTA tubes by collaborating institutions according to the institutions' own protocols. For TCRbeta analysis, collaborators shipped samples as frozen whole blood, isolated PBMCs, or DNA extracted from either of those sample types. The data derive from a study of blood T cell repertoires in COVID-19 (dated by TCRdb to 2019 to 2021). Study-wide context: Samples covering the acute and convalescent phases of COVID-19 were provided by collaborators in the United States, Italy and Spain. The material from the prospective study consisted of cDNA or gDNA derived from T cells, B-cell-depleted T cells, or PBMCs. Deeply sampled blood TCRbeta repertoires from subjects exposed to, actively infected with, or recovered from COVID-19 were included in the dataset. The repertoires were released in a freely available public database intended as a resource for research on the immune response to SARS-CoV-2. Samples came from the ongoing ImmuneRACE study (first 160 participants) plus 1,254 subjects from 6 global collaborators. Nearly every sample came with metadata listing a de-identified subject ID, COVID-19 status, age in years and sex. HLA class I and class II types, where available, came from metadata supplied by the sample provider rather than from assay-based typing. On the study overall, not on this receptor specifically: The quantity of clinical and demographic metadata differed by source and by participant and was supplied without curation.

The immunoSEQ Assay, a bias-controlled multiplex PCR, was used to amplify TCRbeta CDR3 regions from genomic DNA. The source study handled its data this way. The number of nucleated cells in each sample was estimated from the amplification of reference gene primers within the assay. Sequence reads were collapsed and filtered to measure the absolute abundance of every unique TCRbeta CDR3 rearrangement. For each sample, productive Simpson clonality was calculated as the square root of Simpson's diversity index across productive rearrangements. TCRdb's version of the immuneACCESS table is confined to in-frame rearrangements and falls short of the full clone set. An unresolved V gene accounts for under half of the shortfall where checked; the remainder is of unknown origin. V and J calls and clone size follow that table, whereas D and trimming were derived from the DNA. In all, the sample holds approximately 80,000 clones, and around 83% of those were seen once. The ten largest clones capture 27% of the sample.

The sample consisted of peripheral blood. This clonotype was sampled from a human donor in a cohort sampled during active COVID-19. Recombination joined TRBV18 with TRBJ1-2; the D gene cannot be named for sure. The CDR3: CASSPPAQRNYGYTF. The DNA is TGTGCCAGCTCCCCACCGGCGCAGAGGAACTATGGCTACACCTTC.